This T cell receptor beta chain was recovered during a study of T cell responses to AZD1222 COVID-19 vaccine. Germline assignment: CDR1 KGHDR and CDR2 SFDVKD. Losses at the gene ends were 2 bases for V and 4 bases for J; bases not matched to a gene: 13. The CDR3 spans 19 residues. The table came from immunoSEQ multiplex PCR; TCRdb's copy has only in-frame clones and leaves some out. There are about 110,000 clones in the sample; roughly 86% occur only once, and around 13% lies in the top ten. Source: peripheral blood, taken on day 0 of MenACWY control vaccination. The genes are TRBV24-1 and TRBJ2-1; 10 nucleotides align to TRBD2. This clonotype was obtained from an adult in good health. Here the CDR3 reads CATSDSAIALSGGYNEQFF. CDR3 DNA sequence: TGTGCCACCAGTGATTCCGCAATCGCCCTTAGCGGGGGGTACAATGAGCAGTTCTTC.